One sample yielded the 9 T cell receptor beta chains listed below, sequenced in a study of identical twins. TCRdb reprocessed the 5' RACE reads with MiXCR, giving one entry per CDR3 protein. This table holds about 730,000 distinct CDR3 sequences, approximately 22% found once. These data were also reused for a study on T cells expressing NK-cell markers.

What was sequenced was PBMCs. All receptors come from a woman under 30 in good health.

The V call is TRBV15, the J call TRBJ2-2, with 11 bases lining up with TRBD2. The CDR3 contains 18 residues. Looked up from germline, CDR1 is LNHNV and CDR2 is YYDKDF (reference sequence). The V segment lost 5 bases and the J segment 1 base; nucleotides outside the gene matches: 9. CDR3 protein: CATSSNPGTSGNTGELFF. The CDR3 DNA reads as TGTGCCACCAGCTCCAACCCCGGGACTAGCGGGAACACCGGGGAGCTGTTTTTT. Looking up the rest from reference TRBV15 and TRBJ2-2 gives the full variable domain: DAMVIQNPRYQVTQFGKPVTLSCSQTLNHNVMYWYQQKSSQAPKLLFHYYDKDFNNEADTPDNFQSRRPNTSFCFLDIRSPGLGDTAMYLCATSSNPGTSGNTGELFFGEGSRLTVL.

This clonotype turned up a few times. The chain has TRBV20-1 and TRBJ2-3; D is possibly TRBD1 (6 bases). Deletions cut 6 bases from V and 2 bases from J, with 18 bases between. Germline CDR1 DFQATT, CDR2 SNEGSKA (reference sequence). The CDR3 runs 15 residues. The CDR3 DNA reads TGCAGTGCAACTGGACAGCGTAACCCCACAGATACGCAGTATTTT. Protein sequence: CSATGQRNPTDTQYF.

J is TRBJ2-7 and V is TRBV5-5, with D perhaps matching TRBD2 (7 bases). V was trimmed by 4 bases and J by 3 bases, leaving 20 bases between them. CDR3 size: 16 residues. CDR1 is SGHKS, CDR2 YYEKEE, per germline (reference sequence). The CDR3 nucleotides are TGTGCCAGCAGCCGGTTGGGAGGGGGAGATCTCTACGAGCAGTACTTC. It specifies CASSRLGGGDLYEQYF.

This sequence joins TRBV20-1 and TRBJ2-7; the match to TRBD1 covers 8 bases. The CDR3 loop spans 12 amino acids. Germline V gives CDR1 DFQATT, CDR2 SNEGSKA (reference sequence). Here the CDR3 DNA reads TGCATCGCTGGCCAGGGGGCGGACGAGCAGTACTTC. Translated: CIAGQGADEQYF.

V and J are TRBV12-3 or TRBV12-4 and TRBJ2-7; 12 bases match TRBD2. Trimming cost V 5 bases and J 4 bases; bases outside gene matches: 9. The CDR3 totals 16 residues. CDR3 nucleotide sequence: TGTGCCAGCAGTCTAAGGACTAGCGGGACATGGTACGAGCAGTACTTC. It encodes CASSLRTSGTWYEQYF.

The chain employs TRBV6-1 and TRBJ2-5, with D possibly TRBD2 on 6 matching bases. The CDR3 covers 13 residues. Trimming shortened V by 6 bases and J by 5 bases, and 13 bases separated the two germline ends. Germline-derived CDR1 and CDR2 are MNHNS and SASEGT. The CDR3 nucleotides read TGTGCCAGCAGCGGGGACTTTAGGGAGACCCAGTACTTC. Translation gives CASSGDFRETQYF.

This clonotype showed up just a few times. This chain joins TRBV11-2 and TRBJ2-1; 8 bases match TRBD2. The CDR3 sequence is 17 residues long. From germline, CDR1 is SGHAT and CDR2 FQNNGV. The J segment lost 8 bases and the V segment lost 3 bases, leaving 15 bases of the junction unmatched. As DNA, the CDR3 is TGTGCCAGCAGCTTCTGGACCGGGACTAGAAGTGGCGATGAGCAGTTCTTC. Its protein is CASSFWTGTRSGDEQFF. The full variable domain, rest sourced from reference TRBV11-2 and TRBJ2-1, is EAGVAQSPRYKIIEKRQSVAFWCNPISGHATLYWYQQILGQGPKLLIQFQNNGVVDDSQLPKDRFSAERLKGVDSTLKIQPAKLEDSAVYLCASSFWTGTRSGDEQFFGPGTRLTVL.

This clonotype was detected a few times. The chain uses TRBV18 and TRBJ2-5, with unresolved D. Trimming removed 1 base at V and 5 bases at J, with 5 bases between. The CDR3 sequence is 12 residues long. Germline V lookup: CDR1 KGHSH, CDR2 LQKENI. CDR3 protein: CASSPLDETQYF. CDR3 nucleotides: TGTGCCAGCTCACCACTGGATGAGACCCAGTACTTC.

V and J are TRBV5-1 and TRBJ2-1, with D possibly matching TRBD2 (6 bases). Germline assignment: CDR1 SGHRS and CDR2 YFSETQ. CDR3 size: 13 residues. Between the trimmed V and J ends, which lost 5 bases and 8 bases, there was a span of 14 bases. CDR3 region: CASRAEGIYEQFF. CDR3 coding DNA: TGCGCCAGCAGGGCGGAGGGGATATATGAGCAGTTCTTC.